This T cell receptor (beta chain) is from a study of identical twins. TCRdb re-called the 5' RACE reads with MiXCR, one entry per CDR3 protein. The sample consists of about 300,000 distinct CDR3 sequences, 12% of them appearing once. Findings and caveats of the study: It was out-of-frame TCR alpha sharing in monozygotic twins that models underestimated.

As for this clonotype: Its antigen is not identified.

This same sample was also part of a study on yellow fever vaccine responses in identical twins.

The sample consisted of CD8+ T cells sorted from blood. The TCR comes from a young woman in good health.

The CDR3 sequence is CASSQGLAGGDNTGELFF. Written as DNA, the CDR3 is TGCGCCAGCAGCCAAGGACTAGCGGGGGGGGATAACACCGGGGAGCTGTTTTTT. The J gene is TRBJ2-2, the V gene TRBV4-1; TRBD2 agrees at 14 bases. Germline trimming cut 1 base from V and 2 bases from J; bases unmatched to any gene: 3. Germline lookup yields CDR1 MGHRA and CDR2 YSYEKL. CDR3 length: 18 residues.